This is a list of T cell receptor beta chains from one sample in a study of PD-L1 blockade in urothelial cancer. Measured with immunoSEQ multiplex PCR; TCRdb has only the in-frame clones, and not every one. The data show 45,000 to 65,000 clones, with 85% seen just once and approximately 14% held by the top ten. Here the sequenced sample was PBMCs, taken around atezolizumab (anti-PD-L1) treatment. The receptor source for this set is a man in his sixties or seventies with urothelial cancer. Both conserved end residues are part of each CDR3. The D gene is left open where the match is weak. Rows give clone size only sometimes, using once, few, many, or a class for an expanded clone.

CDR3nt: TGTGCCAGCACTGGCAGGGTAGGAGCGGGAGCAACAGATACGCAGTATTTT
CDR3aa: CASTGRVGAGATDTQYF
v_gene: TRBV28
abundance: -
d_gene: TRBD2
j_gene: TRBJ2-3

CDR3nt: TGCGCCAGCAGTGAGTCGGGACTAGCGAGCAATGAGCAGTTCTTC
CDR3aa: CASSESGLASNEQFF
v_gene: TRBV10-1
abundance: -
d_gene: TRBD2
j_gene: TRBJ2-1

CDR3nt: TGTGCCAGCTCTACAGGGATCGCAACTAATGAAAAACTGTTTTTT
CDR3aa: CASSTGIATNEKLFF
v_gene: TRBV2
abundance: -
d_gene: -
j_gene: TRBJ1-4

CDR3nt: TGCAGAACGACAGAGAACACTGAAGCTTTCTTT
CDR3aa: CRTTENTEAFF
v_gene: TRBV20-1
abundance: many
d_gene: -
j_gene: TRBJ1-1

CDR3nt: TGTGCCAGCAGCCCCCCCACGGACAGGTTATTTTCCTACGAGCAGTACTTC
CDR3aa: CASSPPTDRLFSYEQYF
v_gene: TRBV12-1
abundance: -
d_gene: -
j_gene: TRBJ2-7

CDR3nt: TGTGCCAGCAGTGAAGCGAAGGTTTACGGACTAGCGGGAGTGACCAATGAGCAGTTCTTC
CDR3aa: CASSEAKVYGLAGVTNEQFF
v_gene: TRBV6-1
abundance: -
d_gene: TRBD2
j_gene: TRBJ2-1

CDR3nt: TGTGCCAGCAGTTACGTCCTGGCCTTTGATTCACCCCTCCACTTT
CDR3aa: CASSYVLAFDSPLHF
v_gene: TRBV6-5
abundance: -
d_gene: -
j_gene: TRBJ1-6

CDR3nt: TGCGCCAGCAGCTCTACGGTTGGGAGGGAAAAACTGTTTTTT
CDR3aa: CASSSTVGREKLFF
v_gene: TRBV5-1
abundance: -
d_gene: -
j_gene: TRBJ1-4

CDR3nt: TGCAGCGTTTCTCTTGGACAGGCTGGCAATCAGCCCCAGCATTTT
CDR3aa: CSVSLGQAGNQPQHF
v_gene: TRBV29-1
abundance: -
d_gene: TRBD1
j_gene: TRBJ1-5

CDR3nt: TGTGCCAGCCGCCGACAGGGCCTGAACACCATATATTTT
CDR3aa: CASRRQGLNTIYF
v_gene: TRBV7-9
abundance: -
d_gene: TRBD1
j_gene: TRBJ1-3

CDR3nt: TGTGCCAGCAGCTCCCCAAGTTATGCGGGAGGGAATGAGCAGTTCTTC
CDR3aa: CASSSPSYAGGNEQFF
v_gene: TRBV5-4
abundance: -
d_gene: TRBD2
j_gene: TRBJ2-1

CDR3nt: TGTGCCAGCAGCTTGTCGGGTAGCCCGGGTGACGAGCAGTACTTC
CDR3aa: CASSLSGSPGDEQYF
v_gene: TRBV5-8
abundance: -
d_gene: -
j_gene: TRBJ2-7

CDR3nt: TGCGCCAGCAGCCAAGATGGGGGGGGCAATCAGCCCCAGCATTTT
CDR3aa: CASSQDGGGNQPQHF
v_gene: TRBV4-1
abundance: -
d_gene: -
j_gene: TRBJ1-5

CDR3nt: TGTGCCAGTGTTCCGGGACAGGGGGCTCTGTATACGCAGTATTTT
CDR3aa: CASVPGQGALYTQYF
v_gene: TRBV19
abundance: -
d_gene: TRBD1
j_gene: TRBJ2-3

CDR3nt: TGTGCCAGCAGCTTAACAGACACCAATGAAAAACTGTTTTTT
CDR3aa: CASSLTDTNEKLFF
v_gene: TRBV7-6
abundance: -
d_gene: -
j_gene: TRBJ1-4

CDR3nt: TGTGCCAGCAGTCTAGCCAGGAACACTGAAGCTTTCTTT
CDR3aa: CASSLARNTEAFF
v_gene: TRBV28
abundance: -
d_gene: -
j_gene: TRBJ1-1

CDR3nt: TGCGCCAGCAGCCCCGGACAGGGCGGTGGCTACACCTTC
CDR3aa: CASSPGQGGGYTF
v_gene: TRBV5-1
abundance: -
d_gene: TRBD1
j_gene: TRBJ1-2

CDR3nt: TGCAGCGTTGATTTACGGTCGAACTATGGCTACACCTTC
CDR3aa: CSVDLRSNYGYTF
v_gene: TRBV29-1
abundance: -
d_gene: -
j_gene: TRBJ1-2

CDR3nt: TGTGCCAGCAGTGTTACAGGGAGGGGGACTGAAGCTTTCTTT
CDR3aa: CASSVTGRGTEAFF
v_gene: TRBV6-1
abundance: few
d_gene: -
j_gene: TRBJ1-1

CDR3nt: TGTGCCAGCAGCCCGAGACTAGCGGGACTACAAGAGACCCAGTACTTC
CDR3aa: CASSPRLAGLQETQYF
v_gene: TRBV5-6
abundance: -
d_gene: TRBD2
j_gene: TRBJ2-5

CDR3nt: TGTGCCAGCAGACGCGACAGGGGGCGCGATCAGCCCCAGCATTTT
CDR3aa: CASRRDRGRDQPQHF
v_gene: TRBV6-6
abundance: -
d_gene: TRBD1
j_gene: TRBJ1-5

CDR3nt: TGTGCCAGCAGTAACCGGATGAGAGGGTACTATGGCTACACCTTC
CDR3aa: CASSNRMRGYYGYTF
v_gene: TRBV6-1
abundance: -
d_gene: -
j_gene: TRBJ1-2

CDR3nt: TGTGCCAGCAGTTACTCAGGGACAGGGGTTGGTAATGAGCAGTTCTTC
CDR3aa: CASSYSGTGVGNEQFF
v_gene: TRBV6-5
abundance: -
d_gene: TRBD1
j_gene: TRBJ2-1

CDR3nt: TGCGCCAGCAGCCTCTGGGGGGACCCCACAGATACGCAGTATTTT
CDR3aa: CASSLWGDPTDTQYF
v_gene: TRBV5-1
abundance: -
d_gene: -
j_gene: TRBJ2-3

CDR3nt: TGTGCCAGCAGCCCGGAGGTGGGGGAGGGCCGAATCGAGCAGTACTTC
CDR3aa: CASSPEVGEGRIEQYF
v_gene: TRBV5-6
abundance: -
d_gene: TRBD2
j_gene: TRBJ2-7

CDR3nt: TGTGCCAGCAGCTTACTCTCGGGACTAACCGGTGAGCAGTTCTTC
CDR3aa: CASSLLSGLTGEQFF
v_gene: TRBV11-3
abundance: -
d_gene: TRBD2
j_gene: TRBJ2-1

CDR3nt: TGTGCCATCAGTGATCGTCCTAATGAAAAACTGTTTTTT
CDR3aa: CAISDRPNEKLFF
v_gene: TRBV10-3
abundance: -
d_gene: -
j_gene: TRBJ1-4

CDR3nt: TGCAGCGTTCAGGGTTCCAGCGGGGAGCTGTTTTTT
CDR3aa: CSVQGSSGELFF
v_gene: TRBV29-1
abundance: -
d_gene: -
j_gene: TRBJ2-2

CDR3nt: TGTGCCAGCAGTGTTACAGGGCTGGCAGATACGCAGTATTTT
CDR3aa: CASSVTGLADTQYF
v_gene: TRBV27
abundance: -
d_gene: -
j_gene: TRBJ2-3

CDR3nt: TGTGCCAGCAGCGTAGGAGACGGCGGGAGGCCCCGTTCTGGGGAGCTGTTTTTT
CDR3aa: CASSVGDGGRPRSGELFF
v_gene: TRBV7-9
abundance: once
d_gene: TRBD2
j_gene: TRBJ2-2

CDR3nt: TGCGCCAGCAGCTTGGGGGGGGGTGACAGATACGCGTATTTT
CDR3aa: CASSLGGGDRYAYF
v_gene: TRBV5-1
abundance: -
d_gene: TRBD2
j_gene: TRBJ2-3

CDR3nt: TGTGCCAGTAGTATCGACGGGACTAGCGACTCCTACGAGCAGTACTTC
CDR3aa: CASSIDGTSDSYEQYF
v_gene: TRBV19
abundance: -
d_gene: TRBD2
j_gene: TRBJ2-7

CDR3nt: TGTGCCAGCAGTGAACCTGAGTTTCTGCGGGGGCAGTTCTTC
CDR3aa: CASSEPEFLRGQFF
v_gene: TRBV6-1
abundance: -
d_gene: -
j_gene: TRBJ2-1

CDR3nt: TGCGCCAGCAGTCAATCGGGCGGGAGGACTTACGAGCAGTACTTC
CDR3aa: CASSQSGGRTYEQYF
v_gene: TRBV23-1
abundance: -
d_gene: TRBD2
j_gene: TRBJ2-7

CDR3nt: TGTGCCAGCAGCCTCGGACTAGCGGGAGGGCCCTACAATGAGCAGTTCTTC
CDR3aa: CASSLGLAGGPYNEQFF
v_gene: TRBV7-8
abundance: -
d_gene: TRBD2
j_gene: TRBJ2-1

CDR3nt: TGTGCCAGCAGCAGCCAGGGGGACAGGGTCTACGAGCAGTACTTC
CDR3aa: CASSSQGDRVYEQYF
v_gene: TRBV2
abundance: -
d_gene: TRBD1
j_gene: TRBJ2-7

CDR3nt: TGTGCCAGCAGTGACTCTTGGGTCTGGGAGGCGGGAGGTACCCTCGGTCCCACCGGGGAGCTGTTTTTT
CDR3aa: CASSDSWVWEAGGTLGPTGELFF
v_gene: TRBV6-4
abundance: -
d_gene: TRBD2
j_gene: TRBJ2-2

CDR3nt: TGTGCCAGCAGGGCCCGAGGACAGATCAATCAGCCCCAGCATTTT
CDR3aa: CASRARGQINQPQHF
v_gene: TRBV28
abundance: -
d_gene: -
j_gene: TRBJ1-5

CDR3nt: TGCGCCAGCAGCGGACAGGGGAATGAGCAGTTCTTC
CDR3aa: CASSGQGNEQFF
v_gene: TRBV4-1
abundance: -
d_gene: TRBD1
j_gene: TRBJ2-1

CDR3nt: TGTGCCAGCAGCCCCAGGGCCCTGGCGGGAGGGCCTTTTGAGACCCAGTACTTC
CDR3aa: CASSPRALAGGPFETQYF
v_gene: TRBV7-9
abundance: -
d_gene: TRBD2
j_gene: TRBJ2-5

CDR3nt: TGCGCCAGCAGCCAAGATCTGCGGGGTCTAACTAATGAAAAACTGTTTTTT
CDR3aa: CASSQDLRGLTNEKLFF
v_gene: TRBV4-1
abundance: -
d_gene: -
j_gene: TRBJ1-4

CDR3nt: TGTGCCAGCAGTTACCAGGGTCCCTCTGAGGCCAACGTCCTGACTTTC
CDR3aa: CASSYQGPSEANVLTF
v_gene: TRBV6-5
abundance: -
d_gene: -
j_gene: TRBJ2-6

CDR3nt: TGCGCCAGCAGCCAAGGACAGGGGGCGCGGGGCTATGGCTACACCTTC
CDR3aa: CASSQGQGARGYGYTF
v_gene: TRBV4-1
abundance: -
d_gene: TRBD1
j_gene: TRBJ1-2

CDR3nt: TGTGCCAGCAGCTTGCTAGCGGGGGGGAGCGAGACCCAGTACTTC
CDR3aa: CASSLLAGGSETQYF
v_gene: TRBV7-6
abundance: -
d_gene: TRBD2
j_gene: TRBJ2-5

CDR3nt: TGTGCCAGCAGCATGACAGCGGGAGAACACGAGCAGTACTTC
CDR3aa: CASSMTAGEHEQYF
v_gene: TRBV7-9
abundance: -
d_gene: TRBD2
j_gene: TRBJ2-7

CDR3nt: TGTGCCATCTGGACAGGGGGTTCGGACACCATATATTTT
CDR3aa: CAIWTGGSDTIYF
v_gene: TRBV10-3
abundance: -
d_gene: TRBD1
j_gene: TRBJ1-3

CDR3nt: TGTGCCAGTAGTATTGGTACTAGCGGGGCAGATACGCAGTATTTT
CDR3aa: CASSIGTSGADTQYF
v_gene: TRBV19
abundance: -
d_gene: TRBD2
j_gene: TRBJ2-3

CDR3nt: TGTGCCAGCAGCAAACTAGCGGGAGTGGGGTACGAGCAGTACTTC
CDR3aa: CASSKLAGVGYEQYF
v_gene: TRBV7-3
abundance: -
d_gene: TRBD2
j_gene: TRBJ2-7

CDR3nt: TGTGCCAGCAGCCAAGAAGTTGGACTAGCGGGAAAGGTTGGGGAGACCCAGTACTTC
CDR3aa: CASSQEVGLAGKVGETQYF
v_gene: TRBV4-2
abundance: few
d_gene: TRBD2
j_gene: TRBJ2-5

CDR3nt: TGTGCCAGCAGCTTAAGACAGGTCGGGGAGACCCAGTACTTC
CDR3aa: CASSLRQVGETQYF
v_gene: TRBV5-8
abundance: -
d_gene: -
j_gene: TRBJ2-5

CDR3nt: TGTGCCAGCAGGGCCCTGGCAGGGGGAGCTAGCGGGAGAAACACCGGGGAGCTGTTTTTT
CDR3aa: CASRALAGGASGRNTGELFF
v_gene: TRBV28
abundance: -
d_gene: TRBD2
j_gene: TRBJ2-2

CDR3nt: TGTGCCAGCAGTGAACTAGCGGGAGCCACAGATACGCAGTATTTT
CDR3aa: CASSELAGATDTQYF
v_gene: TRBV6-1
abundance: -
d_gene: TRBD2
j_gene: TRBJ2-3